One sample yielded the 6 T cell receptor beta chains listed below, sequenced in a study of T cells in AML relapse after transplant. Instead of multiplex PCR, a modified RACE PCR amplified TCR alpha and beta from RNA. From the PCR reads, TCRdb called clonotypes with MiXCR, one entry per CDR3 protein. The data hold under 4,000 distinct CDR3 sequences, with 9.5% to 12% observed a single time. This specimen was bone marrow, either the whole sample or a sorted T cell fraction (not recorded which), taken in complete remission. The receptors here all came from a human donor who had a stem cell transplant for acute myeloid leukemia. The graft donor may be the source of some T cells.

This clonotype was detected many times. The chain is built from TRBV9 and TRBJ2-7; 7 nucleotides line up with TRBD1. V lost 3 bases and J lost 5; bases outside the gene matches: 11. CDR3 length: 15 residues. CDR1 SGDLS and CDR2 YYNGEE come from the germline V gene. In DNA, the CDR3 is TGTGCCAGCAGCGGCGGCGACAGGGTAGTTGACGAGCAGTACTTC. Its protein is CASSGGDRVVDEQYF.

In the case of this clonotype: A much larger clone lies a single base off, so this may be a read error. The chain joins TRBV20-1 to TRBJ2-7, with D perhaps matching TRBD2 (6 bases). V was trimmed by 4 bases and J by 0 bases, leaving 25 bases between them. The CDR3 is made up of 18 amino acids. Germline V CDR1 and CDR2: DFQATT, SNEGSKA (reference sequence). The CDR3 nucleotides are TGCAGTGCTATTCTGGGACTGGCGGGGCCCCGGCTCTCCTACGAGCAGTACTTC. This sequence encodes CSAILGLAGPRLSYEQYF.

There are a few counts of this clonotype. V usage is TRBV13 and J usage is TRBJ2-5, with 9 nucleotides matching TRBD1. Germline assignment: CDR1 PRHDT and CDR2 FYEKMQ (reference sequence). This CDR3 has 15 amino acids. Trimming cost V 0 bases and J 5 bases; bases outside gene matches: 4. This chain's CDR3 is CASSLGQGAGETQYF. The CDR3 region has the DNA TGTGCCAGCAGCTTAGGACAGGGGGCCGGGGAGACCCAGTACTTC.

This clonotype qualifies as medium-sized. This chain connects TRBV4-3 to TRBJ1-5; D not certain. Trimming took off 0 bases at V and 5 bases at J, with 11 bases between the two ends. Germline CDR1 reads LGHNA; CDR2 reads YSLEER. This CDR3 has 15 amino acids. CDR3 loop: CASSQDEGDYQPQHF. The CDR3 nucleotides are TGCGCCAGCAGCCAAGACGAGGGCGATTATCAGCCCCAGCATTTT.

Comment on this clonotype: Sequence at one end of the junction differs from germline and may be a read error. This chain joins TRBV7-7 and TRBJ2-7, with D maybe TRBD2 (6 bases). This CDR3 has 14 amino acids. The germline gives CDR1 SSHAT, CDR2 FNYEAQ (reference sequence). The CDR3 region is CASSPIKGMGLQYF. The CDR3 nucleotides read TGTGCTAGCAGCCCTATTAAGGGGATGGGACTGCAGTACTTC.

In regard to this clonotype: Since a much larger clone is just one base distant, this may be a read error. The chain couples TRBV5-1 to TRBJ2-7; 9 bases are a match to TRBD1. Germline V CDR1 and CDR2: SGHRS, YFSETQ. The CDR3 sequence is 16 residues long. CDR3 in amino acids: CTSSLQPGQGAYEQYF. CDR3 coding DNA: TGCACCAGCAGCTTGCAACCGGGACAGGGAGCCTACGAGCAGTACTTC. Based on the CDR3 plus reference TRBV5-1 and TRBJ2-7, the full variable domain is KAGVTQTPRYLIKTRGQQVTLSCSPISGHRSVSWYQQTPGQGLQFLFEYFSETQRNKGNFPGRFSGRQFSNSRSEMNVSTLELGDSALYLCTSSLQPGQGAYEQYFGPGTRLTVT.